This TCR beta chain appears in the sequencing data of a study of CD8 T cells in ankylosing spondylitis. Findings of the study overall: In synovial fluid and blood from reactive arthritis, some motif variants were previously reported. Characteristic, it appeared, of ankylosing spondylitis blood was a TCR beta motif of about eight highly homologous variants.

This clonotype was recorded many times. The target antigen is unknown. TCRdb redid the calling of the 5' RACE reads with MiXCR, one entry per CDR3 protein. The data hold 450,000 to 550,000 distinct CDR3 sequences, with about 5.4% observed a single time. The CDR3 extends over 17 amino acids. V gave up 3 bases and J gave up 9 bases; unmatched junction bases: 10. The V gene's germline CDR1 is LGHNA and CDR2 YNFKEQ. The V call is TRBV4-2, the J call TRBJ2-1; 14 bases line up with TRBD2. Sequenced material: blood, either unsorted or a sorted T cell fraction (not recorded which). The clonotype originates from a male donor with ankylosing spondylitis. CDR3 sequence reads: CASSQGLAGDPYVEQFF. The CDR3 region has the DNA TGTGCCAGCAGCCAGGGACTAGCGGGGGACCCTTACGTTGAGCAGTTCTTC.